These T cell receptor beta chains were read from a single sample in a study of T cells in Graves' hyperthyroidism and ophthalmopathy. TCRdb re-derived calls from the multiplex PCR reads in MiXCR, one entry per CDR3 protein. This repertoire shows about 480,000 distinct CDR3 sequences, 22% found once; its top ten account for under 55%. The sequencing sample was made of blood. These receptors all come from a woman in her 70s with Graves' ophthalmopathy. The CDR3 runs from the conserved cysteine through the conserved F or W. The order of the fields is V gene, clone size, D gene, J gene, CDR3 DNA, CDR3 protein. A D gene is named only where the DNA matches it firmly. Only part of the rows carry a size: once, few, many, or a class if the clone is expanded.

>TRBV20-1|few|TRBD1|TRBJ2-7
TGCAGTGCTAGATCAGGATCAGGGGGCGCGTACGAGCAGTACTTC
CSARSGSGGAYEQYF
>TRBV20-1|many|NA|TRBJ2-5
TGCAGTGCCGCGATTCTCGTGGGGGAGACCCAGTACTTC
CSAAILVGETQYF
>TRBV9|NA|NA|TRBJ1-5
TGTGCCAGCAGCGTCAACGTACTGGGGGCCCAGCATTTT
CASSVNVLGAQHF
>TRBV2|NA|TRBD1|TRBJ1-5
TGTGCCAGCAGTAGGGGACAGGGTGAATTCCAGCCCCAGCATTTT
CASSRGQGEFQPQHF
>TRBV7-2|few|TRBD2|TRBJ2-2
TGTGCCAGCAGACCAACTAGCGGGTCGAACACCGGGGAGCTGTTTTTT
CASRPTSGSNTGELFF
>TRBV7-2|few|TRBD2|TRBJ2-1
TGTGCCAGCAGCTTAGCACTAGCGGGAGGTCTTGATGAGCAGTTCTTC
CASSLALAGGLDEQFF
>TRBV7-8|few|NA|TRBJ1-6
TGTGCCAGCAGCTTAAAGGGAGGGGGGACGCCCCTCCACTTT
CASSLKGGGTPLHF
>TRBV7-2|few|NA|TRBJ2-1
TGTGCCAGCAGCTTGTCTCGGTCCTACAATGAGCAGTTCTTC
CASSLSRSYNEQFF
>TRBV3-1|NA|TRBD1|TRBJ1-2
TGTGCCAGCAGCCAAGCCCAGGGGGCGGGAAATGGCTACACCTTC
CASSQAQGAGNGYTF
>TRBV7-2|many|NA|TRBJ1-1
TGTGCCAGCAGCTTAGGTATGGGGGGAACTGAAGCTTTCTTT
CASSLGMGGTEAFF
>TRBV20-1|NA|NA|TRBJ2-7
TGCAGTGCTAGAGATACGGCCTCCTACGAGCAGTACTTC
CSARDTASYEQYF
>TRBV11-3|NA|NA|TRBJ2-4
TGTGCCAGCAGCTTAGGTCCGGAAATAGCCAAAAACATTCAGTACTTC
CASSLGPEIAKNIQYF
>TRBV19|NA|TRBD2|TRBJ2-5
TGTGCCAGTAGTATTAGACTAGCGGGAGCAGGGGCCCAGTACTTC
CASSIRLAGAGAQYF
>TRBV7-2|NA|TRBD2|TRBJ2-5
TGTGCCAGCAGCTTCTCCGGGACTACGGAGACCCAGTACTTC
CASSFSGTTETQYF
>TRBV7-2|few|TRBD1|TRBJ1-4
TGTGCCAGCAGCCCACGACAGGGGGCCGGGGAAAAACTGTTTTTT
CASSPRQGAGEKLFF
>TRBV6-5|NA|NA|TRBJ1-2
TGTGCCAGCAGTTCCGGAGACGGAACCTATGGCTACACCTTC
CASSSGDGTYGYTF
>TRBV2|few|NA|TRBJ2-1
TGTGCCAGCAGCCCCACTAGCAATGAGCAGTTCTTC
CASSPTSNEQFF
>TRBV24-1|few|NA|TRBJ2-1
TGTGCCACCAGTAAGGACAGTTACAATGAGCAGTTCTTC
CATSKDSYNEQFF
>TRBV5-6|NA|NA|TRBJ2-1
TGTGCCAGCAGCCACCCTAGCGACTCCAATGAGCAGTTCTTC
CASSHPSDSNEQFF
>TRBV14|NA|NA|TRBJ2-5
TGTGCCAGCAGCCGGGCAGGGGCGTCTCCCAATTTGTACTTC
CASSRAGASPNLYF
>TRBV6-2/TRBV6-3|many|NA|TRBJ1-2
TGTGCCAGCAGCACCAGGGGTGTCAACTATGGCTACACCTTC
CASSTRGVNYGYTF
>TRBV12-5|NA|NA|TRBJ1-5
TGTGCTAGTGGTTTGGTACATCTAACAGCAAGCAATCAGCCCCAGCATTTT
CASGLVHLTASNQPQHF
>TRBV19|NA|TRBD2|TRBJ2-1
TGTGCCAGTACCCTAGCGGGAATCAATGAGCAGTTCTTC
CASTLAGINEQFF
>TRBV6-1|few|NA|TRBJ2-5
TGTGCCAGCAAGGTTCCGGGAGAGACCCAGTACTTC
CASKVPGETQYF
>TRBV19|NA|NA|TRBJ1-4
TGTGCCAGTAGTGCCCCCGGGACGAAGCACGAAAAACTGTTTTTT
CASSAPGTKHEKLFF